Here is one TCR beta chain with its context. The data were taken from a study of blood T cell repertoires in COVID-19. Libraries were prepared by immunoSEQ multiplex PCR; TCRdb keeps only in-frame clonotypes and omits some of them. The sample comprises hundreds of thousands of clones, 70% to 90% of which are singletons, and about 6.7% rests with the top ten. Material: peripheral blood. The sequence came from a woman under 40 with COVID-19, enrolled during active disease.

This chain's CDR3 is CASSKDRGLWETQYF. CDR3 bases: TGTGCCAGCAGCAAGGACAGGGGGCTCTGGGAGACCCAGTACTTC. The chain carries TRBV11-3 and TRBJ2-5, with 11 bases matching TRBD1. V gave up 5 bases and J gave up 5 bases; unmatched junction bases: 7. The CDR3 sequence is 15 residues long. Germline V gene sequence: CDR1 SGHNT, CDR2 YENEEA.